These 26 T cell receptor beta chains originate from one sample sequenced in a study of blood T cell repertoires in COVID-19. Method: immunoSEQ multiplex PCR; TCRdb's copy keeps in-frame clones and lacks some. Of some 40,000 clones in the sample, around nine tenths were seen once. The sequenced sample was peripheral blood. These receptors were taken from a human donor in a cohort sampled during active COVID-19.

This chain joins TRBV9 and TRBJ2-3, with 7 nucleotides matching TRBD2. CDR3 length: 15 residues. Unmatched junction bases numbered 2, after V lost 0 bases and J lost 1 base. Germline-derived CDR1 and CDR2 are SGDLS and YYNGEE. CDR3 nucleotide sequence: TGTGCCAGCAGCGTAGAGGGACTACGCACAGATACGCAGTATTTT. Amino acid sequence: CASSVEGLRTDTQYF.

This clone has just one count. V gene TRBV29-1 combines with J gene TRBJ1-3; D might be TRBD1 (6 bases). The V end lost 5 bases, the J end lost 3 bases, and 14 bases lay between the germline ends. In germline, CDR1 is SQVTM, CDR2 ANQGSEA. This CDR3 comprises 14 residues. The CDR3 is CSVRDTLGGNTIYF. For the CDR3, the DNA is TGCAGCGTTAGGGACACCCTCGGTGGAAACACCATATATTTT.

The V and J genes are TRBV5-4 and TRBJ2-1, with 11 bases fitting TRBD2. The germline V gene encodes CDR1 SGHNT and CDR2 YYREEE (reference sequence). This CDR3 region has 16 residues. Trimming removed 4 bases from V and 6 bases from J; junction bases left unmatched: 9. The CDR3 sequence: CASSIMVLAGGNEQFF. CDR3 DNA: TGTGCCAGCAGCATCATGGTTCTAGCGGGGGGCAATGAGCAGTTCTTC.

CDR3 in amino acids: CASSYLSGLAGILGEQYF. CDR3 coding DNA: TGTGCCAGCAGTTACCTCTCCGGACTAGCGGGGATCTTGGGCGAGCAGTACTTC. The chain joins TRBV28 to TRBJ2-7, with 12 bases lining up with TRBD2. The CDR3 is 18 amino acids. V was pared by 4 bases and J by 6 bases, with 16 bases of the junction left unmatched. Germline lookup yields CDR1 MDHEN and CDR2 SYDVKM.

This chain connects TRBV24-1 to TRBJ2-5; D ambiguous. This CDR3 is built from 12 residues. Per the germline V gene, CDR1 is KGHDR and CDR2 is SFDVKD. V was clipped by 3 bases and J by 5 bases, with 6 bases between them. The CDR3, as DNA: TGTGCCACCAGTGATCAAGAGGAGACCCAGTACTTC. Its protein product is CATSDQEETQYF.

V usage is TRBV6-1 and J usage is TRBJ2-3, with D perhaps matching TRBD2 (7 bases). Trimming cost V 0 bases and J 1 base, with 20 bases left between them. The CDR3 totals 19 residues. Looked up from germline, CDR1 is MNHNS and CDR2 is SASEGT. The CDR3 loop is CASSEARAGAHPRTDTQYF. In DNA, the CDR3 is TGTGCCAGCAGTGAAGCGCGGGCGGGGGCCCATCCTCGCACAGATACGCAGTATTTT.

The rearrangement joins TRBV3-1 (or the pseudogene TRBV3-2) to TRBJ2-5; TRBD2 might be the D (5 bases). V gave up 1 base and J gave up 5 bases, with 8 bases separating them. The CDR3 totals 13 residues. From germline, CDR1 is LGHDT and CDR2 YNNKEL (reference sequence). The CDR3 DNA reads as TGTGCCAGCAGCCAAGGAGGGCTCGAGACCCAGTACTTC. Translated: CASSQGGLETQYF.

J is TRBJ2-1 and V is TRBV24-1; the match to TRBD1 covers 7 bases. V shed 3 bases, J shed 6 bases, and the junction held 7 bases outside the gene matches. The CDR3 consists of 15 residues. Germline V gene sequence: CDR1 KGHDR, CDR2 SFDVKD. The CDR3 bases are TGTGCCACCAGTGATGGGAGACAGGGTTTCAATGAGCAGTTCTTC. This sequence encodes CATSDGRQGFNEQFF.

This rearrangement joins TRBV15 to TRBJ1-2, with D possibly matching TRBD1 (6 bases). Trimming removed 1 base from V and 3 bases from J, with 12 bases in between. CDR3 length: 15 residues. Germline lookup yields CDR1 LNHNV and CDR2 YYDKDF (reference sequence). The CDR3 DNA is TGTGCCACCAGCAGAGTCAGGGAGGGGGACTATGGCTACACCTTC. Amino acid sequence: CATSRVREGDYGYTF.

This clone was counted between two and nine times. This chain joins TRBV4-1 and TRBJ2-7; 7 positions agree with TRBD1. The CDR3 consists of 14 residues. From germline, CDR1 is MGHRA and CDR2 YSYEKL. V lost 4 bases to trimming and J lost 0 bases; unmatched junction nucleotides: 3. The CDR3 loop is CASSPGDSSYEQYF. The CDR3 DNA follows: TGCGCCAGCAGCCCAGGGGACAGCTCCTACGAGCAGTACTTC.

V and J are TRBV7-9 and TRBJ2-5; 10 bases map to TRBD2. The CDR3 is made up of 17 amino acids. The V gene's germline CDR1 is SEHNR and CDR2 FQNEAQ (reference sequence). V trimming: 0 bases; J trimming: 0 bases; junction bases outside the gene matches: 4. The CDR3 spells CASSLAASGGYQETQYF. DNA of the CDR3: TGTGCCAGCAGCTTAGCTGCTAGCGGGGGCTACCAAGAGACCCAGTACTTC.

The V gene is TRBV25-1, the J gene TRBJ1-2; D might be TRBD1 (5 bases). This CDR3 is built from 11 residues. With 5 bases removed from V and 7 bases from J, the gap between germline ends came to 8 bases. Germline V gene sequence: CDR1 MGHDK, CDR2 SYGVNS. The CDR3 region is CASSLGGGYTF. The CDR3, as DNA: TGTGCCAGCAGTCTGGGGGGTGGCTACACCTTC.

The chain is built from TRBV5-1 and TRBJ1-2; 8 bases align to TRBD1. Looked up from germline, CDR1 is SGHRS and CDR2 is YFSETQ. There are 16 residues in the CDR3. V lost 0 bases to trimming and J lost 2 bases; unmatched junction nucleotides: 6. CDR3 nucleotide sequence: TGCGCCAGCAGCTTGGGACAGGGGAAGAACAACTATGGCTACACCTTC. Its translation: CASSLGQGKNNYGYTF.

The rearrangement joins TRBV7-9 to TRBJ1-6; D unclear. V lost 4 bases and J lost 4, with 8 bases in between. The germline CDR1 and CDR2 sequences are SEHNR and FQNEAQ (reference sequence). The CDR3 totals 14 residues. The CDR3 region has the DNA TGTGCCAGCAGCTCCCCAGGTTATAATTCACCCCTCCACTTT. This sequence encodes CASSSPGYNSPLHF.

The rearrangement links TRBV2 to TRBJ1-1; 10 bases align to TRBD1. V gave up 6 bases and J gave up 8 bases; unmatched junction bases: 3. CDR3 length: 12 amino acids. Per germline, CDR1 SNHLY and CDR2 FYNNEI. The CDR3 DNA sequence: TGTGCCAGCAGCGGACAGGGGGTAGAAGCTTTCTTT. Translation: CASSGQGVEAFF.

For the CDR3, the DNA is TGTGCCAGCAGTTCTTTGCGGGGGAGCACAGATACGCAGTATTTT. It codes for CASSSLRGSTDTQYF. The rearrangement links TRBV25-1 to TRBJ2-3; 7 nucleotides line up with TRBD2. The CDR3 totals 15 residues. CDR1 and CDR2 from the germline V gene are MGHDK and SYGVNS. Trimming at V came to 5 bases and at J to 0 bases, leaving 5 bases not matched to a gene.

The CDR3: CASSPDLNTDTQYF. The CDR3 DNA sequence: TGTGCCAGCAGCCCGGACTTAAACACAGATACGCAGTATTTT. V is TRBV7-9 and J is TRBJ2-3; possible D gene TRBD2, 5 bases. Germline values: CDR1 SEHNR, CDR2 FQNEAQ (reference sequence). V was shortened by 5 bases and J by 2 bases, with 11 bases between the two germline ends. The CDR3 contains 14 residues.

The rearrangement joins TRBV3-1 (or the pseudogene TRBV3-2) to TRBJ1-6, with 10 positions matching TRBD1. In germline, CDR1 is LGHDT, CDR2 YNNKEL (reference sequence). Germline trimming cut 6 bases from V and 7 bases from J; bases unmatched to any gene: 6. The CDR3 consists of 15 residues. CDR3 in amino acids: CASRTGGQGNSPLHF. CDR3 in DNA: TGTGCCAGCAGGACCGGGGGACAGGGGAATTCACCCCTCCACTTT.

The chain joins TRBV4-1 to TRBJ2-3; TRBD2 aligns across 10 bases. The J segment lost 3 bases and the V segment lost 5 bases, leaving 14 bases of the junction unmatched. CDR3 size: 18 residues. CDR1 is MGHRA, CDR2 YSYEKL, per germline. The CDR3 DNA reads TGCGCCAGCAGCGAAAGAGCCTTCAGCGGGGGGGCTACAGATACGCAGTATTTT. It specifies CASSERAFSGGATDTQYF.

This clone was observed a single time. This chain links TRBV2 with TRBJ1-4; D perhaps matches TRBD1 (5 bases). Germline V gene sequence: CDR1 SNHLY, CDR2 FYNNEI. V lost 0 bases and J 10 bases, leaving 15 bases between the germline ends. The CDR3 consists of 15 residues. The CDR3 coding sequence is TGTGCCAGCAGTGAAGCGCCGCAGGGAAGTCGAAAACTGTTTTTT. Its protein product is CASSEAPQGSRKLFF.

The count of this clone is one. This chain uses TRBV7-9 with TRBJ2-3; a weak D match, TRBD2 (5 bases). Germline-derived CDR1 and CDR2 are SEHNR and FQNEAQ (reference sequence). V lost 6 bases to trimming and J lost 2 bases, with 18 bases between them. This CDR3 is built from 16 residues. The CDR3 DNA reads TGTGCCAGCAGTACCCTGGGGAGTCCGGACACAGATACGCAGTATTTT. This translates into CASSTLGSPDTDTQYF.

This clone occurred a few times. DNA of the CDR3: TGTGCCTGGTCGACAGGGGTCTATGGCTACACCTTC. This codes for CAWSTGVYGYTF. The genes are TRBV30 and TRBJ1-2; TRBD1 aligns across 8 bases. This CDR3 has 12 residues. From germline, CDR1 is GTSNPN and CDR2 SVGIG (reference sequence). V lost 5 bases to trimming and J lost 4 bases; unmatched junction nucleotides: 3.

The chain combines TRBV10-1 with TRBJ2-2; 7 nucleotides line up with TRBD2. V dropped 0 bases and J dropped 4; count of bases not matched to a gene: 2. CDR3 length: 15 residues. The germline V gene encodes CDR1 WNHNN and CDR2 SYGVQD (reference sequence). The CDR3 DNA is TGCGCCAGCAGTGAGTCGGCTAGCGGCACCGGGGAGCTGTTTTTT. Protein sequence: CASSESASGTGELFF.

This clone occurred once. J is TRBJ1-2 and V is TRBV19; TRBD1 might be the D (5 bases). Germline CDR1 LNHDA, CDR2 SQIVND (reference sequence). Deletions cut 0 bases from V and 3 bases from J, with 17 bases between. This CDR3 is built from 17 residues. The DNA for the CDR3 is TGTGCCAGTAGTATAGATCTGCCGGGGGGAGTTGACTATGGCTACACCTTC. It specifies CASSIDLPGGVDYGYTF.

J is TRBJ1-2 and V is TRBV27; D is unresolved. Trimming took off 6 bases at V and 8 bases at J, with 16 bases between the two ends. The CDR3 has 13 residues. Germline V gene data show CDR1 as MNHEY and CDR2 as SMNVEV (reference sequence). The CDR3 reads CASSWTPGEGYTF. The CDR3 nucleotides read TGTGCCAGCAGCTGGACCCCCGGGGAAGGCTACACCTTC.

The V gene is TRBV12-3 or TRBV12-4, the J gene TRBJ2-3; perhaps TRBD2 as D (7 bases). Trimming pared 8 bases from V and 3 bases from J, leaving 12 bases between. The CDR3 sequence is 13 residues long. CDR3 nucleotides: TGTGCCAGCTCGGCGGGGGCGACAGATACGCAGTATTTT. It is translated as CASSAGATDTQYF.